These 13 T cell receptor beta chains share one sample of origin, sequenced in a study of blood T cell repertoires in COVID-19 (TCRdb year 2020). The library relied on the immunoSEQ multiplex PCR assay. This immuneACCESS table, as held by TCRdb, lists in-frame sequences with V and J called but not all clones. Of the missing ones, under half trace to an unresolved V gene in checked studies; the others have no known cause. The table for this sample lists about 220,000 clones; about 86% of them were counted only once. The top ten hold just over 3% of the sample. Sample: peripheral blood. These TCRs come from a woman aged 25 to 45 who had recovered from COVID-19.

The V call is TRBV7-2, the J call TRBJ2-1; a possible D gene is TRBD2 (5 bases). The CDR3 covers 14 residues. Trimming left V 5 bases short and J 7 bases short, with 15 bases between. Germline V gene lookup returns CDR1 SGHTA and CDR2 FQGNSA. The CDR3, as DNA: TGTGCCAGCAGCCCCGCGACGGGAAGGAATGAGCAGTTCTTC. The encoded protein is CASSPATGRNEQFF.

The CDR3: CASSRRTSSEAGELFF. CDR3 in DNA: TGTGCCAGCTCCCGTAGGACTAGCTCTGAAGCCGGGGAGCTGTTTTTT. The chain is built from TRBV18 and TRBJ2-2; 8 bases align to TRBD2. The CDR3 extends over 16 amino acids. Trimming took 6 bases from V and 6 from J; bases not matched to a gene: 12. The V gene's germline CDR1 is KGHSH and CDR2 LQKENI.

This chain links TRBV10-3 with TRBJ2-2, with 10 bases fitting TRBD2. V dropped 7 bases and J dropped 1; count of bases not matched to a gene: 3. The CDR3 is 15 residues long. Germline V gene sequence: CDR1 ENHRY, CDR2 SYGVKD. CDR3 region: CAITASGGNTGELFF. The CDR3 coding sequence is TGTGCCATCACCGCTAGCGGGGGGAACACCGGGGAGCTGTTTTTT.

This clone was picked up one time. The V and J genes are TRBV5-1 and TRBJ1-1; maybe TRBD1 (5 bases). This CDR3 has 14 residues. With 4 bases removed from V and 4 bases from J, the gap between germline ends came to 14 bases. Germline CDR1 is SGHRS and CDR2 is YFSETQ. The CDR3 DNA is TGCGCCAGCAGCCTAACTTCAGGGCTCACTGAAGCTTTCTTT. Translated, it gives CASSLTSGLTEAFF.

The rearrangement links TRBV4-1 to TRBJ2-1, with TRBD2 matching 10 bases. CDR1 MGHRA and CDR2 YSYEKL come from the germline V gene. The CDR3 is 19 amino acids. Unmatched junction bases numbered 8, after V lost 0 bases and J lost 0 bases. Here the CDR3 reads CASSQDDQAGGPSYNEQFF. CDR3 bases: TGCGCCAGCAGCCAAGATGACCAAGCGGGGGGGCCCTCCTACAATGAGCAGTTCTTC.

V and J are TRBV12-5 and TRBJ1-6, with 10 bases identical to TRBD1. The CDR3 loop spans 15 amino acids. In germline, CDR1 is LGHNT, CDR2 FRNRAP. V was pared by 5 bases and J by 9 bases, with 7 bases of the junction left unmatched. CDR3 DNA: TGTGCTAGTGGTCCAACGGGACAGGGGAGTTCACCCCTCCACTTT. The encoded protein is CASGPTGQGSSPLHF.

This clone was seen only once. The genes are TRBV5-6 and TRBJ1-2, with unresolved D. The V end was cut by 3 bases, the J end by 0 bases, with 15 bases between. The CDR3 is 16 amino acids. The germline V gene has CDR1 SGHDT and CDR2 YYEEEE. CDR3: CASSSRGGQTNYGYTF. The CDR3 DNA is TGTGCCAGCAGCTCGCGTGGTGGGCAGACTAACTATGGCTACACCTTC.

The V gene is TRBV5-1, the J gene TRBJ1-1; TRBD1 matches at 8 bases. The CDR3 is 14 residues long. CDR1 and CDR2 from the germline V gene are SGHRS and YFSETQ. Trimming at V came to 5 bases and at J to 6 bases, leaving 9 bases not matched to a gene. The CDR3 region has the DNA TGCGCCAGCAGTGAAACAGGGGGTCTGTCTGAAGCTTTCTTT. Protein: CASSETGGLSEAFF.

The chain links TRBV30 to TRBJ1-1; tentatively, D is TRBD1 (5 bases). CDR3 length equals 12 residues. The germline V gene encodes CDR1 GTSNPN and CDR2 SVGIG (reference sequence). V lost 5 bases and J lost 4, with 11 bases in between. The CDR3 DNA follows: TGTGCCTGGGCCAGGGCACGCACTGAAGCTTTCTTT. As protein: CAWARARTEAFF.

The V and J genes are TRBV13 and TRBJ2-7, with 7 bases identical to TRBD1. This CDR3 region has 15 residues. Losses at the gene ends were 5 bases for V and 2 bases for J; bases not matched to a gene: 9. From germline, CDR1 is PRHDT and CDR2 FYEKMQ (reference sequence). Written as DNA, the CDR3 is TGTGCCAGCAGCAAAGGGGGCGCAGGCCCCTACGAGCAGTACTTC. The encoded protein is CASSKGGAGPYEQYF.

The V and J genes are TRBV4-1 and TRBJ1-1, with a weak D call TRBD1 (5 bases). The CDR3 covers 16 residues. V was clipped by 0 bases and J by 1 base, with 12 bases between them. The germline V gene encodes CDR1 MGHRA and CDR2 YSYEKL. CDR3 in DNA: TGCGCCAGCAGCCAAGACCGCTGGACACCGAACACTGAAGCTTTCTTT. This encodes CASSQDRWTPNTEAFF.

The chain joins TRBV4-1 to TRBJ2-7; no definite D call. The CDR3 loop spans 15 amino acids. The germline V and J ends were trimmed by 2 bases and 0 bases, with 11 bases remaining between them. Per the germline V gene, CDR1 is MGHRA and CDR2 is YSYEKL. The CDR3 sequence: CASSQRTTSSYEQYF. As DNA, the CDR3 is TGCGCCAGCAGCCAACGCACCACGAGCTCCTACGAGCAGTACTTC.

The gene calls are TRBV20-1 and TRBJ1-2; D uncertain. The germline CDR1 and CDR2 sequences are DFQATT and SNEGSKA (reference sequence). The CDR3 has 15 amino acids. The ends were cut back, 3 bases at V and 1 base at J, with 15 bases in the middle. The CDR3 bases are TGCAGTGCTAGTCCTCCTAGTGTCAGTAACTATGGCTACACCTTC. Translated: CSASPPSVSNYGYTF.